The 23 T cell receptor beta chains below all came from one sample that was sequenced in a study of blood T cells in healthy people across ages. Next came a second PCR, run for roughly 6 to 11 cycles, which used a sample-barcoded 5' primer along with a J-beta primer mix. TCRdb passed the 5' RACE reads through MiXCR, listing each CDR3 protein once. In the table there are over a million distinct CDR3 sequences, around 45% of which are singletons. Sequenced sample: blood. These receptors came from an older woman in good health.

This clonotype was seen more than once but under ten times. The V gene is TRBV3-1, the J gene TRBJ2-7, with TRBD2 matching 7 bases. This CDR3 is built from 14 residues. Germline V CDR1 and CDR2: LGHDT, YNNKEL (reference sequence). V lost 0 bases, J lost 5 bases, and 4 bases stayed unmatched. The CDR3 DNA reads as TGTGCCAGCAGCCAAGAGTGGCTAGCGGACGAGCAGTACTTC. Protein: CASSQEWLADEQYF.

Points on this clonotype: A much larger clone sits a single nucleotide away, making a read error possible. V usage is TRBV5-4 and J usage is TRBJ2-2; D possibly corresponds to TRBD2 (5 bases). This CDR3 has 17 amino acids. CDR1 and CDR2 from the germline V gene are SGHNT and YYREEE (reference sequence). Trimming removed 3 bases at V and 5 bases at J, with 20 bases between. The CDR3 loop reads CASSSPSGISSTGELFF. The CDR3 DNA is TGTGCCAGCAGCTCGCCCTCCGGGATTAGTTCTACCGGGGAGCTGTTTTTT. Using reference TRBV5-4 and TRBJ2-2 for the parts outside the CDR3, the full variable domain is ETGVTQSPTHLIKTRGQQVTLRCSSQSGHNTVSWYQQALGQGPQFIFQYYREEENGRGNFPPRFSGLQFPNYSSELNVNALELDDSALYLCASSSPSGISSTGELFFGEGSRLTVL.

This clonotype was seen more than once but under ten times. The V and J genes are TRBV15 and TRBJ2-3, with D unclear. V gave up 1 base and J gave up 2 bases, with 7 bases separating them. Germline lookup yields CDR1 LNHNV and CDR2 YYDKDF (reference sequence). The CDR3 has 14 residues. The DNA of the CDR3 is TGTGCCACCAGCAGAGTTAGGCACACAGATACGCAGTATTTT. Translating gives CATSRVRHTDTQYF.

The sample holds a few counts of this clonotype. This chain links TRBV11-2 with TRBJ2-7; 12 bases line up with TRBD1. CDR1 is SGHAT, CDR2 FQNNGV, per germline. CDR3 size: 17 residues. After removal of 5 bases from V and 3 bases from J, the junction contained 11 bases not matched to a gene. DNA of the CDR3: TGTGCCAGCAGCCTGGGGACAGGGGGCACCTCCGACTACGAGCAGTACTTC. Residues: CASSLGTGGTSDYEQYF. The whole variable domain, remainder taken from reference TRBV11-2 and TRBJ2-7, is EAGVAQSPRYKIIEKRQSVAFWCNPISGHATLYWYQQILGQGPKLLIQFQNNGVVDDSQLPKDRFSAERLKGVDSTLKIQPAKLEDSAVYLCASSLGTGGTSDYEQYFGPGTRLTVT.

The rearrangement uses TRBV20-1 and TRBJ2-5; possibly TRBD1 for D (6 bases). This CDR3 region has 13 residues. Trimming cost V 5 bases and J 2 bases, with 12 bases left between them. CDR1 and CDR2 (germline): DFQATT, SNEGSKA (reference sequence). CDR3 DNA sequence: TGCAGTGCTTCCGGGACACGACAAGAGACCCAGTACTTC. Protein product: CSASGTRQETQYF.

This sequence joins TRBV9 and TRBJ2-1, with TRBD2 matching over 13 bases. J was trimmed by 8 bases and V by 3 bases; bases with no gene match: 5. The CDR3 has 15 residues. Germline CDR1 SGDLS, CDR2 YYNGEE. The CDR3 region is CASSARTSGRYEQFF. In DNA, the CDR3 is TGTGCCAGCAGCGCACGGACTAGCGGGAGATATGAGCAGTTCTTC.

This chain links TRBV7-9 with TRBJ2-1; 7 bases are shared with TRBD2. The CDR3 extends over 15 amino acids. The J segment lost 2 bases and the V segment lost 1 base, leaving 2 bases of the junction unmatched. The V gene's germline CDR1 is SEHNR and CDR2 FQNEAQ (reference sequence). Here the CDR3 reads CASSLGAGAYNEQFF. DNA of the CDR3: TGTGCCAGCAGCTTAGGGGCGGGAGCCTACAATGAGCAGTTCTTC.

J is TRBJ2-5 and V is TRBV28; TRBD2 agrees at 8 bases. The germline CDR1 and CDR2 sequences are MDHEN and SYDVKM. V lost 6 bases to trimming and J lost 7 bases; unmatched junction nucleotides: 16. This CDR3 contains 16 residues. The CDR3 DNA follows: TGTGCCAGCAGGGGGGGAGGTAGCGCGGGGGGAAGGACCCAGTACTTC. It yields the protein CASRGGGSAGGRTQYF. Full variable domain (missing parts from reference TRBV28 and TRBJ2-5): DVKVTQSSRYLVKRTGEKVFLECVQDMDHENMFWYRQDPGLGLRLIYFSYDVKMKEKGDIPEGYSVSREKKERFSLILESASTNQTSMYLCASRGGGSAGGRTQYFGPGTRLLVL.

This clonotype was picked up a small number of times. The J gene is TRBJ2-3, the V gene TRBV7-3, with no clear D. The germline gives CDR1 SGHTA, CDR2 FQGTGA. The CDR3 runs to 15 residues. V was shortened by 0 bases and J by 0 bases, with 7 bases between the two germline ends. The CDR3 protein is CASSLTSTSTDTQYF. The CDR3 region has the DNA TGTGCCAGCAGCTTAACTTCCACTAGCACAGATACGCAGTATTTT.

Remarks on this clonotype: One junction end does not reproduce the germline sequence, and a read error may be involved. CDR3 sequence: CAGSVARSGRRDEQFF. The CDR3, as DNA: TGTGCCGGCAGTGTAGCCCGGAGCGGGAGAAGGGATGAGCAGTTCTTC. The rearrangement joins TRBV2 to TRBJ2-1; 8 bases fit TRBD2. CDR1 SNHLY and CDR2 FYNNEI come from the germline V gene. The length of the CDR3 is 16 residues. The variable domain in full, completed from reference TRBV2 and TRBJ2-1, reads EPEVTQTPSHQVTQMGQEVILRCVPISNHLYFYWYRQILGQKVEFLVSFYNNEISEKSEIFDDQFSVERPDGSNFTLKIRSTKLEDSAMYFCAGSVARSGRRDEQFFGPGTRLTVL.

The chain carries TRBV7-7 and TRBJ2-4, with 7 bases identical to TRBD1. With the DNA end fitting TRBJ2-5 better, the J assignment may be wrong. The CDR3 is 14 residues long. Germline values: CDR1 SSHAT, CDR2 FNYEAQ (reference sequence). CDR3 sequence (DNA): TGTGCCAGCAGCTACAGACAGGGCAGTGGGACCCAGTACTTC. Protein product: CASSYRQGSGTQYF.

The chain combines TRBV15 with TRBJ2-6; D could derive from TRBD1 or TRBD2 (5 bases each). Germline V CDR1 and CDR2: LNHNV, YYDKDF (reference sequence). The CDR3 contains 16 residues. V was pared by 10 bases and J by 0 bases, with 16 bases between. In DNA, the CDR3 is TGTGCCAGCTCCGAACCTGGGGGCTCTGGGGCCAACGTCCTGACTTTC. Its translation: CASSEPGGSGANVLTF.

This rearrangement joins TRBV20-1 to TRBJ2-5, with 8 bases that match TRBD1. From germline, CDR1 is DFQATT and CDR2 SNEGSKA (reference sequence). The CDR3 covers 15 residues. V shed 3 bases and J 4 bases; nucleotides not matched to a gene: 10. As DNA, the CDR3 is TGCAGTGCTAGTCCACAAACCGGGACAGGAGAGACCCAGTACTTC. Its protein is CSASPQTGTGETQYF.

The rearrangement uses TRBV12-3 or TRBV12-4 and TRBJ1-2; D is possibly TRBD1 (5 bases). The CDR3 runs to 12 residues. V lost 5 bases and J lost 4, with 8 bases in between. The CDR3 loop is CASSIDSYGYTF. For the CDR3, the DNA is TGTGCCAGCAGTATAGACAGCTATGGCTACACCTTC.

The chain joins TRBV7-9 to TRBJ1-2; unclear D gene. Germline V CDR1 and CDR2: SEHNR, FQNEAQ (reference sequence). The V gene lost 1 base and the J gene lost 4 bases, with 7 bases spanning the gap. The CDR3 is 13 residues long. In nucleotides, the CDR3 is TGTGCCAGCAGCTTAGATGGGGTCTATGGCTACACCTTC. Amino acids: CASSLDGVYGYTF. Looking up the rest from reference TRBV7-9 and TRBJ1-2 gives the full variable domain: DTGVSQNPRHKITKRGQNVTFRCDPISEHNRLYWYRQTLGQGPEFLTYFQNEAQLEKSRLLSDRFSAERPKGSFSTLEIQRTEQGDSAMYLCASSLDGVYGYTFGSGTRLTVV.

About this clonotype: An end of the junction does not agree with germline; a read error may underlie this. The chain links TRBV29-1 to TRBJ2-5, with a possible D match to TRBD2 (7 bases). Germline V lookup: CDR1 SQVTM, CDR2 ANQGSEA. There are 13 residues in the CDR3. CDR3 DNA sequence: TGCGGCGTGAAAGGGGGGAGGGAGGAGACCCAGTACTTC. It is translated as CGVKGGREETQYF.

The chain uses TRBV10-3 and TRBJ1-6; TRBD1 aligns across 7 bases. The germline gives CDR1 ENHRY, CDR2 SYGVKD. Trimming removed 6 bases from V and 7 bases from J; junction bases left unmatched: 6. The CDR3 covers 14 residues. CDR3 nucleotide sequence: TGTGCCATCAGCTCGGGACAGATCAATTCACCCCTCCACTTT. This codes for CAISSGQINSPLHF.

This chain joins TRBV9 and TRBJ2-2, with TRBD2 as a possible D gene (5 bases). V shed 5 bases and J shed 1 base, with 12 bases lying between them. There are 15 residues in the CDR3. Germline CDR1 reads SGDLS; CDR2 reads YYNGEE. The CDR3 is CASSSRGGNTGELFF. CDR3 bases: TGTGCCAGCAGTAGTCGGGGTGGGAACACCGGGGAGCTGTTTTTT.

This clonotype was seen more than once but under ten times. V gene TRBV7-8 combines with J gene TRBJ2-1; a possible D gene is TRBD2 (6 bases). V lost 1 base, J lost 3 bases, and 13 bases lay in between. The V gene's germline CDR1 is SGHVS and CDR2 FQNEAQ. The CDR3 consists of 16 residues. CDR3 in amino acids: CASSLVPGAHYNEQFF. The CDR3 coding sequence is TGTGCCAGCAGCTTAGTTCCGGGAGCCCACTACAATGAGCAGTTCTTC.

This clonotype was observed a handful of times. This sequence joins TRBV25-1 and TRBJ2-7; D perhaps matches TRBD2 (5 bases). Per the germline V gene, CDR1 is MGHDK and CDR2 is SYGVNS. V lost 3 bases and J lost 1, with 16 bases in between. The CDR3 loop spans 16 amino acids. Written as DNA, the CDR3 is TGTGCCAGCAGTGACGCGGGTCGTGGGAGATCCTACGAGCAGTACTTC. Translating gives CASSDAGRGRSYEQYF.

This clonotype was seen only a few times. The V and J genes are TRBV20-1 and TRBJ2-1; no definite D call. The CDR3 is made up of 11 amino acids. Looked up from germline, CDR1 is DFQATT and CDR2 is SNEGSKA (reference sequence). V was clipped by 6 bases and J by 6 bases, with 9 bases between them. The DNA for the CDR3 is TGCAGTGCCGGTGTGATCAATGAGCAGTTCTTC. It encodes CSAGVINEQFF.

In DNA, the CDR3 is TGTGCCAGCACCTTGGGGGCTAGCGGAGCCTTTTGGGAGCAGTTCTTC. Amino acids: CASTLGASGAFWEQFF. The chain uses TRBV12-3 or TRBV12-4 and TRBJ2-1, with a weak D call TRBD2 (7 bases). The ends were cut back, 7 bases at V and 10 bases at J, with 26 bases in the middle. The CDR3 sequence is 16 residues long.

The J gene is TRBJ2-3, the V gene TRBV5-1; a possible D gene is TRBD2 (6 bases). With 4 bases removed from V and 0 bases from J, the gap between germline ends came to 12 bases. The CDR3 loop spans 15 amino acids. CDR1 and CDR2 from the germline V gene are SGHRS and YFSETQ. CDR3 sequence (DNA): TGCGCCAGCAGCACGGATAGCGGTAGCACAGATACGCAGTATTTT. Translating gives CASSTDSGSTDTQYF.